These 21 T cell receptor beta chains came from one sample sequenced in a study of T cells in Graves' hyperthyroidism and ophthalmopathy. RNA transcripts yielded amplified TCR beta CDR3 regions. An initial round of RT-PCR targeting the TCR CDR3 relied on the HTBI primer set. TCRdb reanalysed the multiplex PCR reads using MiXCR and keeps one entry per CDR3 protein. The sample includes some 510,000 distinct CDR3 sequences, about 45% of them seen just once. Material: peripheral blood or thyroid tissue (not recorded which). Receptor source: a woman under 30 with Graves' hyperthyroidism.

This chain connects TRBV15 to TRBJ1-5, with D hard to call. The last part of the DNA fits TRBJ2-3 better; the J call may be wrong. The CDR3 runs 14 residues. CDR1 LNHNV and CDR2 YYDKDF come from the germline V gene (reference sequence). CDR3 nucleotides: TGTGCCACCAGCAGAGATCTGGGCACAGATACGCAGTATTTT. Residues: CATSRDLGTDTQYF.

The J gene is TRBJ1-6, the V gene TRBV20-1; perhaps TRBD1 as D (5 bases). The germline V gene encodes CDR1 DFQATT and CDR2 SNEGSKA (reference sequence). V lost 7 bases, J lost 6 bases, and 13 bases lay in between. This CDR3 spans 13 amino acids. This CDR3 is CSVLRDFNSPLHF. The CDR3 nucleotides read TGCAGTGTCCTCCGGGACTTTAATTCACCCCTCCACTTT.

A note on this clonotype: One end of the junction varies from germline; a read error may be responsible. The J gene is TRBJ1-1, the V gene TRBV7-6; no definite D call. Germline CDR1 reads SGHVS; CDR2 reads FNYEAQ. There are 13 residues in the CDR3. CDR3 DNA: TGTGTCAGCAGCTTATTAGGGAACACTGAAGCTTTCTTT. It is translated as CVSSLLGNTEAFF.

This clonotype has only a few counts. The chain has TRBV5-1 and TRBJ1-1; D is uncertain. In germline, CDR1 is SGHRS, CDR2 YFSETQ. The length of the CDR3 is 14 residues. Trimming took 1 base from V and 4 from J, leaving 11 bases between them. Here the CDR3 reads CASSLKGIPTEAFF. DNA for the CDR3: TGCGCCAGCAGCTTGAAAGGGATCCCCACTGAAGCTTTCTTT.

Turning to this clonotype: A much larger clonotype is one base distant, so this may be a read error. The chain employs TRBV14 and TRBJ1-2; weak D call: TRBD1 (5 bases). This CDR3 is built from 13 residues. Germline lookup yields CDR1 SGHDN and CDR2 FVKESK. The germline V and J ends were trimmed by 1 base and 4 bases, with 7 bases remaining between them. This CDR3 reads CASSQGTTYGYTF. CDR3 DNA sequence: TGTGCCAGCAGCCAAGGGACAACCTATGGCTACACCTTC.

This clonotype was found a few times. This chain joins TRBV13 and TRBJ1-4; weak D call: TRBD1 (5 bases). The V gene's germline CDR1 is PRHDT and CDR2 FYEKMQ (reference sequence). This CDR3 spans 15 amino acids. The V end was cut by 4 bases, the J end by 6 bases, with 15 bases between. CDR3 protein: CASSSGHPRDEKLFF. CDR3 bases: TGTGCCAGCAGCTCAGGACACCCACGGGATGAAAAACTGTTTTTT.

The rearrangement joins TRBV29-1 to TRBJ2-2, with TRBD2 matching 9 bases. V was clipped by 4 bases and J by 7 bases; unmatched bases: 7. CDR1 is SQVTM, CDR2 ANQGSEA, per germline. This CDR3 contains 14 residues. CDR3 loop: CSVGGKLAGGELFF. DNA for the CDR3: TGCAGCGTTGGAGGGAAACTAGCGGGCGGGGAGCTGTTTTTT.

The gene calls are TRBV24-1 and TRBJ1-5; no firm D call. There are 11 residues in the CDR3. With 8 bases removed from V and 5 bases from J, the gap between germline ends came to 6 bases. The germline V gene has CDR1 KGHDR and CDR2 SFDVKD. In DNA form, the CDR3 reads TGTGCCACCAACCAAGATCAGCCCCAGCATTTT. It translates to CATNQDQPQHF.

This clonotype was observed at least ten times. The chain combines TRBV5-1 with TRBJ2-2; 7 bases line up with TRBD2. In germline, CDR1 is SGHRS, CDR2 YFSETQ. The CDR3 is 15 residues long. J was trimmed by 0 bases and V by 4 bases; bases with no gene match: 3. In DNA form, the CDR3 reads TGCGCCAGCAGCCGGGACTACGCGAACACCGGGGAGCTGTTTTTT. Its protein is CASSRDYANTGELFF. Full variable domain (rest looked up from reference TRBV5-1 and TRBJ2-2): KAGVTQTPRYLIKTRGQQVTLSCSPISGHRSVSWYQQTPGQGLQFLFEYFSETQRNKGNFPGRFSGRQFSNSRSEMNVSTLELGDSALYLCASSRDYANTGELFFGEGSRLTVL.

The chain carries TRBV13 and TRBJ1-2, with a weak D call TRBD1 (5 bases). The CDR3 has 13 amino acids. The V gene lost 6 bases and the J gene lost 5 bases, with 13 bases spanning the gap. Per germline, CDR1 PRHDT and CDR2 FYEKMQ (reference sequence). The CDR3 is CASRGDGGYGYTF. CDR3 coding DNA: TGTGCCAGCAGGGGGGACGGGGGATATGGCTACACCTTC.

With respect to this clonotype: The CDR3 end shows no conserved phenylalanine or tryptophan, and so a read error is likely. V usage is TRBV6-4 and J usage is TRBJ1-2, with D tentatively TRBD1 (6 bases). CDR3 size: 14 residues. Looked up from germline, CDR1 is MRHNA and CDR2 is SNTAGT. V lost 2 bases and J lost 4, with 11 bases in between. This CDR3 is CASSDVQGSYGYTS. The CDR3 nucleotides are TGTGCCAGCAGTGACGTACAGGGATCCTATGGCTACACCTCC.

This clonotype was seen repeatedly, ten times or more. The rearrangement uses TRBV10-3 and TRBJ1-6; 7 nucleotides line up with TRBD1. CDR1 and CDR2 (germline): ENHRY, SYGVKD. The trim removed 7 bases at V and 7 bases at J, leaving 4 bases unmatched. The CDR3 loop spans 13 amino acids. CDR3 protein: CAIKETGNSPLHF. The CDR3 DNA reads TGTGCCATCAAGGAGACAGGGAATTCACCCCTCCACTTT.

The rearrangement uses TRBV15 and TRBJ1-2, with D possibly being TRBD1 (5 bases). V lost 0 bases to trimming and J lost 7 bases, with 12 bases between them. The CDR3 totals 14 residues. Germline CDR1 is LNHNV and CDR2 is YYDKDF (reference sequence). CDR3 nucleotides: TGTGCCACCAGCAGAGATTTTTTTGGGGCTGGCTACACCTTC. This translates into CATSRDFFGAGYTF.

Details on this clonotype: It is likely a read error, because the conserved phenylalanine at the end of the CDR3 is missing. The chain links TRBV7-2 to TRBJ1-5; D is unclear. The V and J ends lost 2 bases and 7 bases respectively, with 6 bases between them. The CDR3 is made up of 12 amino acids. Looked up from germline, CDR1 is SGHTA and CDR2 is FQGNSA. CDR3: CASSLYQQPQHL. The CDR3 DNA sequence: TGTGCCAGCAGCTTATATCAGCAGCCCCAGCATCTT.

This chain links TRBV2 with TRBJ1-2, with D possibly TRBD1 on 5 matching bases. The CDR3 extends over 12 amino acids. V was pared by 9 bases and J by 7 bases, with 15 bases between. Per the germline V gene, CDR1 is SNHLY and CDR2 is FYNNEI. CDR3 sequence reads: CARALGAIGYTF. The CDR3 coding sequence is TGTGCCAGGGCATTAGGGGCGATTGGCTACACCTTC.

This clonotype has a count of ten or more. The gene calls are TRBV15 and TRBJ1-5; no firm D call. The germline V gene encodes CDR1 LNHNV and CDR2 YYDKDF (reference sequence). Trimming took 1 base from V and 4 from J, leaving 8 bases between them. This CDR3 region has 14 residues. This CDR3 is CATSRGISNQPQHF. The CDR3 nucleotides read TGTGCCACCAGCAGAGGGATTAGTAATCAGCCCCAGCATTTT.

This chain joins TRBV7-2 and TRBJ1-1; no clear D gene. CDR1 and CDR2 from the germline V gene are SGHTA and FQGNSA. Trimming pared 5 bases from V and 8 bases from J, leaving 12 bases between. This CDR3 is built from 12 residues. The CDR3 region has the DNA TGTGCCAGCAGCCGAGTGGAGACAGAAGCTTTCTTT. Translating it yields CASSRVETEAFF. The full variable domain, with the rest looked up from reference TRBV7-2 and TRBJ1-1, is GAGVSQSPSNKVTEKGKDVELRCDPISGHTALYWYRQSLGQGLEFLIYFQGNSAPDKSGLPSDRFSAERTGGSVSTLTIQRTQQEDSAVYLCASSRVETEAFFGQGTRLTVV.

This clonotype was seen only a few times. The chain couples TRBV12-3 or TRBV12-4 to TRBJ1-2; D not resolved. Trimming pared 5 bases from V and 0 bases from J, leaving 16 bases between. The CDR3 contains 16 residues. CDR3 nucleotides: TGTGCCAGCAGTAAAGACTTGATCGGGACTAACTATGGCTACACCTTC. Amino acid sequence: CASSKDLIGTNYGYTF.

The chain links TRBV24-1 to TRBJ2-7; no firm D call. CDR3 length: 13 residues. Germline V gene sequence: CDR1 KGHDR, CDR2 SFDVKD. V was clipped by 7 bases and J by 2 bases, with 11 bases between them. CDR3 residues: CATRENSAYEQYF. CDR3 sequence (DNA): TGTGCCACCAGGGAAAATTCCGCCTACGAGCAGTACTTC.

With respect to this clonotype: A read error may be the cause here, since a much bigger clone is one base away. This chain connects TRBV10-3 to TRBJ1-4; D is ambiguous. The length of the CDR3 is 15 residues. Germline-derived CDR1 and CDR2 are ENHRY and SYGVKD. The CDR3 DNA sequence: TGTGCCACCAGTGAGTCGATCCGCCCTGAAGAAAAACTGTTTTTT. Encoded protein: CATSESIRPEEKLFF.

The chain employs TRBV7-2 and TRBJ1-2; D is ambiguous. Trimming shortened V by 4 bases and J by 3 bases, and 15 bases separated the two germline ends. Germline-derived CDR1 and CDR2 are SGHTA and FQGNSA. This CDR3 is 15 amino acids long. The CDR3 spells CASSSDEGIDYGYTF. In DNA form, the CDR3 reads TGTGCCAGCAGCTCGGATGAGGGTATCGACTATGGCTACACCTTC.